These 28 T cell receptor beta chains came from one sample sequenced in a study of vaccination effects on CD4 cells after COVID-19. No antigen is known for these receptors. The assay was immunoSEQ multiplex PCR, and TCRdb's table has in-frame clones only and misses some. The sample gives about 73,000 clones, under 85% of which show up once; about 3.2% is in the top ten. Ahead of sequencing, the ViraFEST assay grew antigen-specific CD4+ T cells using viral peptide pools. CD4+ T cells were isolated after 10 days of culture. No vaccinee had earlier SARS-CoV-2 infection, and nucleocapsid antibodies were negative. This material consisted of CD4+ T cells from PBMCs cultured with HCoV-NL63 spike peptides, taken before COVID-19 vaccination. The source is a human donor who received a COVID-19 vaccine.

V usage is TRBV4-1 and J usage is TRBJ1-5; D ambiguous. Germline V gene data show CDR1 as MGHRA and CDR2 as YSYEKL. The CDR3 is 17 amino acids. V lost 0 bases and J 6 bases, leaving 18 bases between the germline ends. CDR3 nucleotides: TGCGCCAGCAGCCAAGATCGATACGGGTCCATGAGTCAGCCCCAGCATTTT. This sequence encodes CASSQDRYGSMSQPQHF.

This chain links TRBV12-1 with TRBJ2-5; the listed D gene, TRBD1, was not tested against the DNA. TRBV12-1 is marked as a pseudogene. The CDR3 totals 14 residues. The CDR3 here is CASSPGTDQETQYF. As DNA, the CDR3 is TGTGCCAGCAGCCCGGGGACAGACCAAGAGACCCAGTACTTC.

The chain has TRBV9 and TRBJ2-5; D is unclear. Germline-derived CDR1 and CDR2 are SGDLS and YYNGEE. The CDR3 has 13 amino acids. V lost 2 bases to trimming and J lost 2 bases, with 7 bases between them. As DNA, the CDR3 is TGTGCCAGCAGCGTGGGGAATCAAGAGACCCAGTACTTC. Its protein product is CASSVGNQETQYF.

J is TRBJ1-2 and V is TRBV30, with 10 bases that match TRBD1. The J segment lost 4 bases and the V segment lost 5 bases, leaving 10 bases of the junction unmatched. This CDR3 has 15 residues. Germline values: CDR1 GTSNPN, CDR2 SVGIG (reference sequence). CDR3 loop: CAWGHDRGRGYGYTF. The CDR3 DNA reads TGTGCCTGGGGCCACGACAGGGGGCGCGGCTATGGCTACACCTTC.

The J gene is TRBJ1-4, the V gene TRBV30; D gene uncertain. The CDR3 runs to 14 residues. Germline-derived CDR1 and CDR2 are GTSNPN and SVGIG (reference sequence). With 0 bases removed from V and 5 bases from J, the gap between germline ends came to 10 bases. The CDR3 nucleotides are TGTGCCTGGAGTGTGACGGGCGGGAATGAAAAACTGTTTTTT. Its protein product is CAWSVTGGNEKLFF.

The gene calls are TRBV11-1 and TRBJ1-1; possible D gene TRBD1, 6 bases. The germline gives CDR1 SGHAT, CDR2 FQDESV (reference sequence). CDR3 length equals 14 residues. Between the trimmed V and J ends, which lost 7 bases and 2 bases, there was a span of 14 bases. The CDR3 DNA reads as TGTGCCAGCACCGATAGGGGGACCAACACTGAAGCTTTCTTT. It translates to CASTDRGTNTEAFF.

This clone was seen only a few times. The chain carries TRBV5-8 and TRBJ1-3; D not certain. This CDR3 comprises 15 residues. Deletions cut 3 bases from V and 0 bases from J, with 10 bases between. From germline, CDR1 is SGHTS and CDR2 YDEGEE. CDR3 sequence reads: CASSSDTYSGNTIYF. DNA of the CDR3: TGTGCCAGCAGCTCTGACACTTACTCTGGAAACACCATATATTTT.

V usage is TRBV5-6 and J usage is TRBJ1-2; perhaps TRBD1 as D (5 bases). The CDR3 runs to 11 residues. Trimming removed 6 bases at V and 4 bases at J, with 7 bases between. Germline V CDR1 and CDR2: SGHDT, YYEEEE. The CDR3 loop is CASTGAYGYTF. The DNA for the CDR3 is TGTGCCAGCACCGGGGCCTATGGCTACACCTTC.

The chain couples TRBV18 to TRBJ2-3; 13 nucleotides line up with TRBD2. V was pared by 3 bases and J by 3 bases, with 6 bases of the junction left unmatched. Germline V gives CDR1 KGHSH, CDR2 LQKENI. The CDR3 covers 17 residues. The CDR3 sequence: CASSPSGLAGTTDTQYF. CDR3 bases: TGTGCCAGCTCACCTTCGGGACTAGCGGGAACAACAGATACGCAGTATTTT. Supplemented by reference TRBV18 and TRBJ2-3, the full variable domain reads NAGVMQNPRHLVRRRGQEARLRCSPMKGHSHVYWYRQLPEEGLKFMVYLQKENIIDESGMPKERFSAEFPKEGPSILRIQQVVRGDSAAYFCASSPSGLAGTTDTQYFGPGTRLTVL.

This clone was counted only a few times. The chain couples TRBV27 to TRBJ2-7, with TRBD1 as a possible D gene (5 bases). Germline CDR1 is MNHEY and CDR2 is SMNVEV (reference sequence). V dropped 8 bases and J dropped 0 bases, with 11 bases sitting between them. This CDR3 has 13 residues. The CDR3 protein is CASGDSSSYEQYV. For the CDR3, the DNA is TGTGCCAGCGGAGACAGTAGCTCCTACGAGCAGTACGTC.

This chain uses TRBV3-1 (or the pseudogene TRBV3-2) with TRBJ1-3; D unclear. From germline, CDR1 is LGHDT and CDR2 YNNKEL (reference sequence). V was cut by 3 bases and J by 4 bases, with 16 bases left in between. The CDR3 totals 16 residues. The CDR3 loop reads CASSQGATMGGNTIYF. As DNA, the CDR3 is TGTGCCAGCAGCCAGGGCGCTACGATGGGAGGAAACACCATATATTTT.

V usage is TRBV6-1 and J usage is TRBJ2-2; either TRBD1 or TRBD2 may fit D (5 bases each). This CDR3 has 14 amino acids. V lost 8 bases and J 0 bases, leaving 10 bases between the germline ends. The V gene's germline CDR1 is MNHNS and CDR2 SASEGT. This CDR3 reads CASSGAANTGELFF. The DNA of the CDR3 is TGTGCCAGCTCCGGGGCGGCGAACACCGGGGAGCTGTTTTTT.

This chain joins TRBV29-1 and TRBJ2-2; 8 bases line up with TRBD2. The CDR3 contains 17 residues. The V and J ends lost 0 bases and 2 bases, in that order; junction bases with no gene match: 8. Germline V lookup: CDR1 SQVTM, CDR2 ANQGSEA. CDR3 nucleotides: TGCAGCGTTGAAGAACCCAGCGGGGGACCCAACACCGGGGAGCTGTTTTTT. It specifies CSVEEPSGGPNTGELFF.

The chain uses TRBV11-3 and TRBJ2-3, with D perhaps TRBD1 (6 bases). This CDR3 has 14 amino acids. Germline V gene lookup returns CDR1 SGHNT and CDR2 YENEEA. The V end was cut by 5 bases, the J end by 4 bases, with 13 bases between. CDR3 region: CASSPARGADTQYF. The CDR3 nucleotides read TGTGCCAGCAGCCCCGCCAGGGGCGCAGATACGCAGTATTTT.

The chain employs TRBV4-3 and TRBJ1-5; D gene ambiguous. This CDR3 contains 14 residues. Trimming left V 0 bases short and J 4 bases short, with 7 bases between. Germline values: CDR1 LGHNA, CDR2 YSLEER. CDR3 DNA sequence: TGCGCCAGCAGCCAAGACATTGGGAATCAGCCCCAGCATTTT. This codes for CASSQDIGNQPQHF.

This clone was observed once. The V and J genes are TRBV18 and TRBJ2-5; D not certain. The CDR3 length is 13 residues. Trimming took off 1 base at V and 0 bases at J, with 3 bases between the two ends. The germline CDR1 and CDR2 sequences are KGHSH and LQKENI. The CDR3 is CASSPQDQETQYF. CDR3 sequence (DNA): TGTGCCAGCTCACCACAGGACCAAGAGACCCAGTACTTC.

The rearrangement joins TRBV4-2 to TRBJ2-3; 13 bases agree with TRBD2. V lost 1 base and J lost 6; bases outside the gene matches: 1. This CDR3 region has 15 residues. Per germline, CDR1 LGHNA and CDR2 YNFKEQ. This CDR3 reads CASSQVLAGGDTQYF. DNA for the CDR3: TGTGCCAGCAGCCAAGTACTAGCGGGGGGGGATACGCAGTATTTT.

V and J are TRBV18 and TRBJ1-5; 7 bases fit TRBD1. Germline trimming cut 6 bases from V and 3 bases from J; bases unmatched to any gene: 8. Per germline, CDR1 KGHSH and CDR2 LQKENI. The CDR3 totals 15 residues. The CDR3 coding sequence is TGTGCCAGCTCCCGACAGGGACAGCCCAATCAGCCCCAGCATTTT. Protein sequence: CASSRQGQPNQPQHF.

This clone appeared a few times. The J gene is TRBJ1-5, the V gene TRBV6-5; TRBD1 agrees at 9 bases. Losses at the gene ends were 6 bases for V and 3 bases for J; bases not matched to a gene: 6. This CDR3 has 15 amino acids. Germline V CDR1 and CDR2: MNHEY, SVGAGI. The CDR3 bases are TGTGCCAGCAGGCTCGGACAGGGGAACAATCAGCCCCAGCATTTT. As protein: CASRLGQGNNQPQHF.

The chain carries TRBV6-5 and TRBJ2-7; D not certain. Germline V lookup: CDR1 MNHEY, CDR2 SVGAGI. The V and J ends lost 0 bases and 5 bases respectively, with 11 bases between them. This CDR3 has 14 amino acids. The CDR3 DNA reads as TGTGCCAGCAGTTACTCGGCTGGGTCCAACGAGCAGTACGTC. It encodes CASSYSAGSNEQYV.

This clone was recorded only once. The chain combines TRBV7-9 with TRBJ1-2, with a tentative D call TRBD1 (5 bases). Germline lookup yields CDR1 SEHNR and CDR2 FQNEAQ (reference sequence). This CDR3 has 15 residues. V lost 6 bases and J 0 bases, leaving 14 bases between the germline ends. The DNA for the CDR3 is TGTGCCAGCAGTCAGGGAAGGGTACCTAACTATGGCTACACCTTC. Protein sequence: CASSQGRVPNYGYTF.

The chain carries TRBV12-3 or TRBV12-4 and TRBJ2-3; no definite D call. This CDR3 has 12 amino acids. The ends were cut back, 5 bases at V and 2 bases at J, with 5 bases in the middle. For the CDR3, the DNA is TGTGCCAGCAGTGGAGACACAGATACGCAGTATTTT. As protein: CASSGDTDTQYF.

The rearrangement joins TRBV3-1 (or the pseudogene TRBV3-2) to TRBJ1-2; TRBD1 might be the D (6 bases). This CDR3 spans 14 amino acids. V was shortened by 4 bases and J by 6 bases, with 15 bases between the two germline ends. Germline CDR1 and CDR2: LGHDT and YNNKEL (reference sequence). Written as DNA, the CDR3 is TGTGCCAGCAGCCTCGCCACAGGGAGGAATGGCTACACCTTC. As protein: CASSLATGRNGYTF.

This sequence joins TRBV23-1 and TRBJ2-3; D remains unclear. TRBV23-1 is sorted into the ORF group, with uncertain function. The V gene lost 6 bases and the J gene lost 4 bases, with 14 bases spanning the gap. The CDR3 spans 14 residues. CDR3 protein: CASSLFRNPDTQYF. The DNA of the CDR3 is TGCGCCAGCAGCCTCTTTCGAAACCCAGATACGCAGTATTTT.

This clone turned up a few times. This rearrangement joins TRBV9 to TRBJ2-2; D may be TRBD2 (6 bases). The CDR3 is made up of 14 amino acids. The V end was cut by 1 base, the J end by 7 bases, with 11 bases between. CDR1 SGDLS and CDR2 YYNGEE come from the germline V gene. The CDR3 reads CASSVQGGGGELFF. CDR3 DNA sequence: TGTGCCAGCAGCGTACAGGGAGGCGGCGGGGAGCTGTTTTTT.

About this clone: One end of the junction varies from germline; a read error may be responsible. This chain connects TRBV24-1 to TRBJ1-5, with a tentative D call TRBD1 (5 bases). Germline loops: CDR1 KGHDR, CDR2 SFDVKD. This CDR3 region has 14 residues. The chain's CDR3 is CATSGGYSNQPQHF. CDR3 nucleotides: TGTGCCACCAGTGGGGGCTATAGCAATCAGCCCCAACATTTT.

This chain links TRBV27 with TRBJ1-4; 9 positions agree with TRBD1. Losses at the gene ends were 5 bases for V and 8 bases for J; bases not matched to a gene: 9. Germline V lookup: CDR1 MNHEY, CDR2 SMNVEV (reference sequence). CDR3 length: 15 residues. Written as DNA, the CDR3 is TGTGCCAGCAGTAGACCGGGACAGGGAAACGAAAAACTGTTTTTT. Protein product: CASSRPGQGNEKLFF.

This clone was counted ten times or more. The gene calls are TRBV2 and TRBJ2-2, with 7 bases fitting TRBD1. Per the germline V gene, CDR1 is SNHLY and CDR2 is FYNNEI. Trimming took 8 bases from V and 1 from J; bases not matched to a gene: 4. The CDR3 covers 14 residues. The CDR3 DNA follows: TGTGCCAGCGGAACAGGGGAGAACACCGGGGAGCTGTTTTTT. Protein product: CASGTGENTGELFF. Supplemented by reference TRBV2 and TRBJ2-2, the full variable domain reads EPEVTQTPSHQVTQMGQEVILRCVPISNHLYFYWYRQILGQKVEFLVSFYNNEISEKSEIFDDQFSVERPDGSNFTLKIRSTKLEDSAMYFCASGTGENTGELFFGEGSRLTVL.